The next 7 T cell receptor beta chains were all read from a single sample in a study of T cells in Graves' hyperthyroidism and ophthalmopathy. Amplification yielded TCR beta CDR3 regions, with RNA transcripts as the source. First-round RT-PCR with HTBI primers amplified the TCR CDR3 region. Via MiXCR, TCRdb re-called the multiplex PCR reads, giving one row per CDR3 protein. The data show 350,000 or so distinct CDR3 sequences, about 18% seen once. The specimen was blood. The receptors were sampled from a woman in her 30s with Graves' hyperthyroidism that later progressed to Graves' ophthalmopathy.

V gene TRBV7-6 combines with J gene TRBJ2-7, with TRBD1 identical over 8 bases. The germline CDR1 and CDR2 sequences are SGHVS and FNYEAQ. This CDR3 is built from 13 residues. V shed 5 bases, J shed 2 bases, and the junction held 2 bases outside the gene matches. The CDR3 spells CASSRGQAYEQYF. As DNA, the CDR3 is TGTGCCAGCAGCCGGGGACAGGCCTACGAGCAGTACTTC. Variable domain in full (rest from reference TRBV7-6 and TRBJ2-7): GAGVSQSPRYKVTKRGQDVALRCDPISGHVSLYWYRQALGQGPEFLTYFNYEAQQDKSGLPNDRFSAERPEGSISTLTIQRTEQRDSAMYRCASSRGQAYEQYFGPGTRLTVT.

The CDR3 region has the DNA TGCGCCAGCAGCCCCGAACGGCTGAATGAAAAACTGTTTTTT. Translating it yields CASSPERLNEKLFF. The chain links TRBV5-1 to TRBJ1-4; no clear D gene. Trimming left V 4 bases short and J 5 bases short, with 12 bases between. CDR1 and CDR2 (germline): SGHRS, YFSETQ. The CDR3 loop spans 14 amino acids.

About this clonotype itself: This may stem from a read error, because a much larger clone lies one nucleotide away. V usage is TRBV5-5 and J usage is TRBJ1-4; a weak D match, TRBD1 (5 bases). The CDR3 has 17 amino acids. Per germline, CDR1 SGHKS and CDR2 YYEKEE (reference sequence). The CDR3 sequence: CASSLSMGGAANEKLFF. DNA of the CDR3: TGCGCCAGCAGCTTGAGTATGGGCGGGGCAGCTAATGAAAAACTGTTTTTT.

This clonotype has at least ten counts. The CDR3 does not end in the conserved phenylalanine or tryptophan, so this is likely a read error. This rearrangement joins TRBV7-9 to TRBJ2-5; D uncertain. Trimming removed 5 bases at V and 5 bases at J, with 15 bases between. Germline CDR1 is SEHNR and CDR2 is FQNEAQ (reference sequence). The CDR3 is 14 amino acids. CDR3 in DNA: TGTGCCAGCAGCCAAGACTTCGCTTGGGAGACCCAGTACCTC. Its protein is CASSQDFAWETQYL.

This clonotype was recorded many times. The J gene is TRBJ2-3, the V gene TRBV28; no clear D. The CDR3 extends over 13 amino acids. Germline CDR1 is MDHEN and CDR2 is SYDVKM. V was trimmed by 8 bases and J by 4 bases, leaving 13 bases between them. CDR3 region: CASSPYRSDTQYF. The CDR3 nucleotides are TGTGCCAGCTCCCCTTATAGGTCAGATACGCAGTATTTT. Supplemented by reference TRBV28 and TRBJ2-3, the full variable domain reads DVKVTQSSRYLVKRTGEKVFLECVQDMDHENMFWYRQDPGLGLRLIYFSYDVKMKEKGDIPEGYSVSREKKERFSLILESASTNQTSMYLCASSPYRSDTQYFGPGTRLTVL.

This clonotype was detected only a few times. The rearrangement joins TRBV27 to TRBJ2-7; D is unresolved. Trimming pared 3 bases from V and 3 bases from J, leaving 12 bases between. CDR3 length: 14 residues. Germline V lookup: CDR1 MNHEY, CDR2 SMNVEV (reference sequence). The CDR3 DNA reads TGTGCCAGCAGTTTTAGGTCGGAAGGCTACGAGCAGTACTTC. Translated, it gives CASSFRSEGYEQYF.

This clonotype was counted only a few times. V gene TRBV3-1 combines with J gene TRBJ2-1, with D unresolved. Germline lookup yields CDR1 LGHDT and CDR2 YNNKEL (reference sequence). V dropped 0 bases and J dropped 12 bases, with 9 bases sitting between them. The CDR3 spans 12 residues. This CDR3 is CASSQDLDRQFF. CDR3 sequence (DNA): TGTGCCAGCAGCCAAGATTTGGATAGGCAGTTCTTC.